A single sample is the source of the 19 T cell receptor beta chains below, sequenced in a study of T cell changes during pregnancy in multiple sclerosis. The method was immunoSEQ multiplex PCR; TCRdb's version includes in-frame clones alone and lacks a portion of them. The sample holds approximately 50,000 clones, about nine tenths seen once. This material consisted of CD8+ T cells from peripheral blood mononuclear cells, taken after pregnancy. The receptors come from a female donor with multiple sclerosis, enrolled in a pregnancy study.

CDR3 region: CASRTSPGTTYEQYF. The CDR3 DNA follows: TGTGCCAGCAGAACCTCACCCGGGACAACCTACGAGCAGTACTTC. This chain uses TRBV6-6 with TRBJ2-7, with D maybe TRBD1 (6 bases). The CDR3 is 15 amino acids. Germline V gene lookup returns CDR1 MNHNY and CDR2 SVGAGI (reference sequence). V shed 6 bases and J shed 2 bases, with 17 bases lying between them.

This chain uses TRBV5-4 with TRBJ2-1, with D perhaps TRBD1 (5 bases). The CDR3 has 15 residues. Germline V gene lookup returns CDR1 SGHNT and CDR2 YYREEE (reference sequence). Trimming left V 5 bases short and J 0 bases short, with 12 bases between. CDR3 sequence reads: CASSQGASSYNEQFF. CDR3 coding DNA: TGTGCCAGCAGTCAGGGTGCGAGCTCCTACAATGAGCAGTTCTTC.

This chain links TRBV11-2 with TRBJ2-1, with TRBD1 matching 9 bases. The ends lost 5 bases at V and 7 bases at J; junction bases unmatched: 9. The CDR3 spans 15 residues. CDR1 is SGHAT, CDR2 FQNNGV, per germline. CDR3 residues: CASSTGQGNVNEQFF. The CDR3 coding sequence is TGTGCCAGCAGCACTGGACAGGGGAACGTAAATGAGCAGTTCTTC.

The J gene is TRBJ1-6, the V gene TRBV2; D uncertain. The CDR3 runs to 16 residues. The ends were cut back, 7 bases at V and 0 bases at J, with 13 bases in the middle. CDR1 SNHLY and CDR2 FYNNEI come from the germline V gene. CDR3 residues: CASNTPGSSYNSPLHF. The CDR3 DNA follows: TGTGCCAGCAATACACCCGGGAGCTCCTATAATTCACCCCTCCACTTT.

In DNA, the CDR3 is TGTGCCAGTAGTATAGATGGCAGTCTAGACGAGCAGTACTTC. Amino acid sequence: CASSIDGSLDEQYF. The genes are TRBV19 and TRBJ2-7, with no clear D. Germline V gene sequence: CDR1 LNHDA, CDR2 SQIVND (reference sequence). The CDR3 consists of 14 residues. Trimming took off 0 bases at V and 5 bases at J, with 11 bases between the two ends.

The J gene is TRBJ1-5, the V gene TRBV7-8; 10 nucleotides match TRBD1. V lost 5 bases, J lost 6 bases, and 10 bases stayed unmatched. CDR1 is SGHVS, CDR2 FQNEAQ, per germline. The CDR3 length is 16 residues. For the CDR3, the DNA is TGTGCCAGCAGCCCAGCCGGGACAGGGGTCCTTCAGCCCCAGCATTTT. Translating gives CASSPAGTGVLQPQHF. The full variable domain, its missing parts supplied by reference TRBV7-8 and TRBJ1-5, is GAGVSQSPRYKVAKRGQDVALRCDPISGHVSLFWYQQALGQGPEFLTYFQNEAQLDKSGLPSDRFFAERPEGSVSTLKIQRTQQEDSAVYLCASSPAGTGVLQPQHFGDGTRLSIL.

V and J are TRBV5-1 and TRBJ2-7; no firm D call. V lost 0 bases to trimming and J lost 2 bases, with 3 bases between them. Germline CDR1 reads SGHRS; CDR2 reads YFSETQ. CDR3 length: 12 amino acids. CDR3 residues: CASSLDTYEQYF. CDR3 bases: TGCGCCAGCAGCTTGGATACCTACGAGCAGTACTTC.

The rearrangement uses TRBV19 and TRBJ1-1, with TRBD1 matching 9 bases. Germline V gene lookup returns CDR1 LNHDA and CDR2 SQIVND (reference sequence). The CDR3 is made up of 15 amino acids. V shed 3 bases, J shed 2 bases, and the junction held 4 bases outside the gene matches. CDR3 sequence (DNA): TGTGCCAGTAGTATCTGGGGACAGGGAAACACTGAAGCTTTCTTT. Amino acid sequence: CASSIWGQGNTEAFF.

In DNA, the CDR3 is TGCGCCAGCAGTCAAGACAGGGCCTACGAGCAGTACTTC. Translation: CASSQDRAYEQYF. V usage is TRBV10-2 and J usage is TRBJ2-7; 7 bases map to TRBD1. Germline CDR1 and CDR2: WSHSY and SAAADI. J lost 2 bases, V lost 5 bases, and 3 bases had no gene match. The CDR3 has 13 amino acids.

The chain uses TRBV27 and TRBJ2-7; D not certain. The CDR3 loop spans 12 amino acids. Germline assignment: CDR1 MNHEY and CDR2 SMNVEV (reference sequence). V lost 8 bases, J lost 0 bases, and 8 bases lay in between. The DNA of the CDR3 is TGTGCCAGCGGTGAGAACTCCTACGAGCAGTACTTC. It translates to CASGENSYEQYF.

The chain links TRBV19 to TRBJ2-7; a weak D match, TRBD2 (6 bases). Germline values: CDR1 LNHDA, CDR2 SQIVND (reference sequence). This CDR3 has 13 residues. Trimming pared 8 bases from V and 1 base from J, leaving 12 bases between. CDR3 in amino acids: CASANGGSYEQYF. CDR3 DNA sequence: TGTGCCAGTGCGAACGGGGGTTCCTACGAGCAGTACTTC.

This chain joins TRBV6-5 and TRBJ2-7, with D tentatively TRBD2 (6 bases). The germline gives CDR1 MNHEY, CDR2 SVGAGI. CDR3 length: 11 residues. V lost 6 bases to trimming and J lost 4 bases, with 7 bases between them. The chain's CDR3 is CASRGTYEQYF. CDR3 bases: TGTGCCAGCAGAGGGACTTACGAGCAGTACTTC.

This clone has a single count. The chain links TRBV5-1 to TRBJ1-1, with D possibly matching TRBD1 (5 bases). The CDR3 length is 15 residues. Trimming cost V 1 base and J 3 bases, with 13 bases left between them. Germline assignment: CDR1 SGHRS and CDR2 YFSETQ. CDR3 protein: CASSLTGRRDTEAFF. The CDR3 DNA is TGCGCCAGCAGCTTGACGGGTCGCAGGGACACTGAAGCTTTCTTT.

The chain is built from TRBV29-1 and TRBJ2-7; TRBD1 matches 7 bases. This CDR3 has 13 amino acids. V gave up 6 bases and J gave up 0 bases; unmatched junction bases: 5. In germline, CDR1 is SQVTM, CDR2 ANQGSEA. CDR3 in amino acids: CSVPGTVSYEQYF. The DNA for the CDR3 is TGCAGCGTACCCGGGACAGTCTCCTACGAGCAGTACTTC.

This chain uses TRBV11-2 with TRBJ2-3; D is perhaps TRBD2 (6 bases). Germline V gene lookup returns CDR1 SGHAT and CDR2 FQNNGV. The CDR3 extends over 15 amino acids. V lost 1 base and J lost 2, with 10 bases in between. This CDR3 is CASSLGGGLTDTQYF. CDR3 nucleotide sequence: TGTGCCAGCAGCTTAGGTGGGGGACTCACAGATACGCAGTATTTT.

This chain uses TRBV27 with TRBJ2-7, with TRBD2 matching over 10 bases. Germline values: CDR1 MNHEY, CDR2 SMNVEV (reference sequence). The CDR3 spans 16 residues. The J segment lost 5 bases and the V segment lost 0 bases, leaving 7 bases of the junction unmatched. As DNA, the CDR3 is TGTGCCAGCAGTTTATCGATTAGCGGGGGGTGGAACGAGCAGTACTTC. Encoded protein: CASSLSISGGWNEQYF.

The chain uses TRBV4-2 and TRBJ1-5; D is unclear. CDR1 LGHNA and CDR2 YNFKEQ come from the germline V gene. V lost 1 base to trimming and J lost 1 base, with 8 bases between them. This CDR3 region has 15 residues. CDR3 in amino acids: CASSQVGGSNQPQHF. The CDR3 DNA reads as TGTGCCAGCAGCCAAGTGGGCGGGAGCAATCAGCCCCAGCATTTT.

This rearrangement joins TRBV23-1 to TRBJ1-6, with D unclear. TRBV23-1 is known as an ORF, though its function is uncertain. V lost 3 bases and J 8 bases, leaving 2 bases between the germline ends. This CDR3 comprises 11 residues. This CDR3 reads CASSHDSPLHF. The CDR3 nucleotides are TGCGCCAGCAGTCACGATTCACCCCTCCACTTT.

The rearrangement joins TRBV27 to TRBJ2-7; possibly TRBD1 for D (5 bases). This CDR3 is built from 14 residues. CDR1 and CDR2 from the germline V gene are MNHEY and SMNVEV (reference sequence). V gave up 3 bases and J gave up 2 bases, with 11 bases separating them. This CDR3 is CASSFYRSAYEQYF. The CDR3 nucleotides read TGTGCCAGCAGTTTTTACAGGTCGGCCTACGAGCAGTACTTC.